This T cell receptor beta chain was identified in a study of blood T cells in healthy people across ages. Study observations and caveats: Per million T cells, TCR beta diversity dropped roughly linearly as age increased.

Every sample yielded at least 6.5 million isolated PBMCs. Points on this clonotype: The antigen is unknown.

Then a second PCR, running about 6 to 12 cycles, was carried out with a sample-barcoded 5' primer and a J-beta primer mix. In TCRdb, the 5' RACE reads were re-called with MiXCR into one record per CDR3 protein. The sample carries fewer than 1,000,000 distinct CDR3 sequences, 35% to 50% recorded once. The V gene end was trimmed by 5 bases and the J gene end by 7 bases; junction bases not matched to a gene: 5. The V gene's germline CDR1 is SGHTA and CDR2 FQGNSA. The CDR3 consists of 13 residues. The rearrangement joins TRBV7-2 to TRBJ1-2; 9 nucleotides align to TRBD1. The sequence was collected from a man aged 80 or over in good health. Sequencing was performed on blood. For the CDR3, the DNA is TGTGCCAGCAGCGCGACAGGGGGGATTGGCTACACCTTC. It yields the protein CASSATGGIGYTF.